Below, one T cell receptor (beta chain) is given with its context. The antigen is not known. V dropped 9 bases and J dropped 9; count of bases not matched to a gene: 13. Germline CDR1 and CDR2: MDHEN and SYDVKM. CDR3 length: 15 residues. These data belong to a study of CD8 T cells in ankylosing spondylitis. For TCR beta, libraries came from quantitative 5'-RACE with molecular barcodes. One entry per CDR3 protein, called by TCRdb with MiXCR from the 5' RACE reads. The profile covers 700,000 to 850,000 distinct CDR3 sequences, with approximately 10% appearing a single time and approximately 0.5% taken by the ten largest. Overall study results and limits: Matched synovial fluid from ankylosing spondylitis patients was reported to be enriched for disease-linked clones. A TCR beta motif of under 10 highly homologous variants seemed to mark ankylosing spondylitis blood.

The TCR was taken from a male donor with ankylosing spondylitis. Sequenced input: blood, either unsorted or a sorted T cell fraction (not recorded which). V and J are TRBV28 and TRBJ2-1; 11 bases are shared with TRBD2. CDR3 loop: CASRGIAGGLGEQFF. DNA for the CDR3: TGTGCCAGTAGGGGAATAGCGGGAGGGTTAGGTGAGCAGTTCTTC.